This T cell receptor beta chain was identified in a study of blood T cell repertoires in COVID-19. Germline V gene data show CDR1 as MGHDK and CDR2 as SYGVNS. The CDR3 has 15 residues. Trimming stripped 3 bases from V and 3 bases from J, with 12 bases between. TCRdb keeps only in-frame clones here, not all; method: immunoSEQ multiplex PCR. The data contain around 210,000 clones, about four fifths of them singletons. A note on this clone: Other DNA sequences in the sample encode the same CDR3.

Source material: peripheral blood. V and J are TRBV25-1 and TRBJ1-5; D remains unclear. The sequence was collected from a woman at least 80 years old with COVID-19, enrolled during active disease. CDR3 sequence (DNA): TGTGCCAGCAGTGAGAGTGGAGTACTCAATCAGCCCCAGCATTTT. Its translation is CASSESGVLNQPQHF.